This TCR beta chain was obtained from a study of regulatory T cells in long-lasting Graves disease. This clonotype was detected only a few times. A much larger clone lies a single base off, so this may be a read error. J was trimmed by 1 base and V by 4 bases; bases with no gene match: 5. Per germline, CDR1 ENHRY and CDR2 SYGVKD. This CDR3 comprises 15 residues. Researchers made TCR beta libraries by using iRepertoire HTBI primers and running Arm-PCR on CDR3 regions. TCRdb itself ran the multiplex PCR reads through MiXCR, one entry per CDR3 protein. The repertoire includes a few hundred thousand distinct CDR3 sequences, over 15% of them detected once, and roughly 27% sits in the top ten. The time point here: newly diagnosed GD, antithyroid drugs for less than 3 months. From PBMCs, RNA was extracted and then used to make the TCR library. These same records also appear under a second study, on T cells in Graves' hyperthyroidism and ophthalmopathy.

Source: peripheral blood mononuclear cells (PBMCs), taken at new diagnosis, from a patient treated with antithyroid drugs. This clonotype originated in a man aged 40-49 years with Graves disease. The rearrangement joins TRBV10-3 to TRBJ2-3, with 7 nucleotides matching TRBD1. The CDR3 DNA follows: TGTGCCATCAGTGTTAGGGGGCTAGGCACAGATACGCAGTATTTT. This gives the protein CAISVRGLGTDTQYF.